Each of the 29 T cell receptor beta chains below was sequenced from the same sample in a study of response to subunit inactivated influenza vaccine. Each CDR3 protein is one row after TCRdb ran MiXCR on the RT-PCR reads. The data hold about 700,000 distinct CDR3 sequences, with 15% to 19% observed a single time. Sequencing was performed on PBMCs from blood, taken 11 to 12 days after vaccination. Every receptor here comes from a man aged 45-60 years who received an inactivated influenza vaccine.

The CDR3 reads CATSDWSRGGTGELFF. The CDR3 bases are TGTGCCACCAGTGATTGGTCGCGGGGGGGCACCGGGGAGCTGTTTTTT. The gene calls are TRBV24-1 and TRBJ2-2; TRBD2 aligns across 9 bases. Germline CDR1 is KGHDR and CDR2 is SFDVKD. The CDR3 runs 16 residues. V dropped 2 bases and J dropped 4; count of bases not matched to a gene: 4.

This clonotype has only a few counts. V and J are TRBV5-1 and TRBJ2-7; 9 bases are shared with TRBD1. This CDR3 region has 16 residues. The germline gives CDR1 SGHRS, CDR2 YFSETQ. V gave up 0 bases and J gave up 0 bases; unmatched junction bases: 4. The CDR3 reads CASSLVGTGSSYEQYF. The CDR3 DNA is TGCGCCAGCAGCTTGGTTGGGACAGGGAGCTCCTACGAGCAGTACTTC.

This clonotype appeared a few times. J is TRBJ1-6 and V is TRBV7-3; tentatively, D is TRBD1 (6 bases). CDR1 SGHTA and CDR2 FQGTGA come from the germline V gene. Trimming left V 6 bases short and J 9 bases short, with 21 bases between. The CDR3 is 16 amino acids. In nucleotides, the CDR3 is TGTGCCAGCAGTACCGGGACAACAGTAATCGGTTCACCCCTCCACTTT. Translated, it gives CASSTGTTVIGSPLHF. Based on the CDR3 plus reference TRBV7-3 and TRBJ1-6, the full variable domain is GAGVSQTPSNKVTEKGKYVELRCDPISGHTALYWYRQSLGQGPEFLIYFQGTGAADDSGLPNDRFFAVRPEGSVSTLKIQRTERGDSAVYLCASSTGTTVIGSPLHFGNGTRLTVT.

Only a few counts were recorded for this clonotype. This chain uses TRBV10-3 with TRBJ2-1; 7 positions match TRBD1. Trimming took 6 bases from V and 0 from J; bases not matched to a gene: 2. This CDR3 has 14 residues. Germline V gene lookup returns CDR1 ENHRY and CDR2 SYGVKD. The CDR3 coding sequence is TGTGCCATCAGAGGACAGGACTCCTACAATGAGCAGTTCTTC. This gives the protein CAIRGQDSYNEQFF.

The chain links TRBV28 to TRBJ1-1; unclear D gene. The length of the CDR3 is 15 residues. V lost 5 bases, J lost 4 bases, and 17 bases lay in between. Germline V CDR1 and CDR2: MDHEN, SYDVKM. The CDR3 DNA follows: TGTGCCAGCAGTCCACCGTTGAGGGCTTCCACTGAAGCTTTCTTT. This encodes CASSPPLRASTEAFF.

The chain carries TRBV12-3 or TRBV12-4 and TRBJ1-2; no definite D call. CDR3 length: 11 amino acids. Between the trimmed V and J ends, which lost 4 bases and 3 bases, there was a span of 3 bases. The CDR3 protein is CASSSYYGYTF. The CDR3 bases are TGTGCCAGCAGTTCGTACTATGGCTACACCTTC.

CDR3 sequence (DNA): TGTGCCAGCAGCCAAGATGGGGGCAGGAGGACCGGGGAGCTGTTTTTT. It translates to CASSQDGGRRTGELFF. V and J are TRBV4-2 and TRBJ2-2, with D perhaps matching TRBD1 (6 bases). The CDR3 sequence is 16 residues long. Germline V gives CDR1 LGHNA, CDR2 YNFKEQ. Trimming pared 0 bases from V and 5 bases from J, leaving 13 bases between.

This clonotype was picked up many times. The genes are TRBV6-2 or TRBV6-3 and TRBJ2-2, with D possibly matching TRBD1 (6 bases). This CDR3 region has 14 residues. V gave up 6 bases and J gave up 6 bases, with 14 bases separating them. CDR1 MNHEY and CDR2 SVGEGT come from the germline V gene. The CDR3 DNA reads as TGTGCCAGCAGCAACCCAGACAGGCCCGGGGAGCTGTTTTTT. It yields the protein CASSNPDRPGELFF.

This clonotype turned up a few times. This chain links TRBV4-1 with TRBJ2-1; no clear D. The CDR3 spans 14 residues. The germline V gene has CDR1 MGHRA and CDR2 YSYEKL. Trimming removed 1 base from V and 6 bases from J, with 10 bases in between. The CDR3 reads CASSQVIPVNEQFF. The CDR3 coding sequence is TGCGCCAGCAGCCAAGTAATCCCCGTCAATGAGCAGTTCTTC.

This CDR3 reads CASSSVSGDSSYEQYF. The CDR3 nucleotides read TGTGCCAGCAGCTCCGTTAGCGGCGATAGCTCCTACGAGCAGTACTTC. The chain employs TRBV7-2 and TRBJ2-7; weak D call: TRBD2 (6 bases). The CDR3 runs to 16 residues. V was cut by 4 bases and J by 0 bases, with 16 bases left in between. Per germline, CDR1 SGHTA and CDR2 FQGNSA.

The rearrangement joins TRBV11-1 to TRBJ2-2; D might be TRBD2 (6 bases). V was shortened by 5 bases and J by 5 bases, with 24 bases between the two germline ends. The CDR3 consists of 18 residues. Germline V gene data show CDR1 as SGHAT and CDR2 as FQDESV (reference sequence). In nucleotides, the CDR3 is TGTGCCAGCAGCCATCGTTCAGGAGGGTCGAGAGAAACCGGGGAGCTGTTTTTT. Amino acids: CASSHRSGGSRETGELFF.

The sample holds a few counts of this clonotype. This chain uses TRBV20-1 with TRBJ1-1; D perhaps matches TRBD1 (5 bases). Germline V gene data show CDR1 as DFQATT and CDR2 as SNEGSKA (reference sequence). V was trimmed by 0 bases and J by 0 bases, leaving 8 bases between them. The CDR3 totals 14 residues. The CDR3 spells CSARDGAVNTEAFF. CDR3 nucleotide sequence: TGCAGTGCTAGAGATGGGGCAGTGAACACTGAAGCTTTCTTT.

This sequence joins TRBV27 and TRBJ2-4, with 9 bases identical to TRBD2. The CDR3 loop spans 15 amino acids. V gave up 0 bases and J gave up 8 bases; unmatched junction bases: 5. The germline V gene encodes CDR1 MNHEY and CDR2 SMNVEV (reference sequence). The CDR3 DNA reads as TGTGCCAGCAGTTTATCAGGTAGCGGGGGATACATTCAGTACTTC. The encoded protein is CASSLSGSGGYIQYF.

The rearrangement joins TRBV30 to TRBJ2-7; D gene uncertain. V was trimmed by 6 bases and J by 6 bases, leaving 9 bases between them. The CDR3 has 10 amino acids. Looked up from germline, CDR1 is GTSNPN and CDR2 is SVGIG (reference sequence). CDR3 bases: TGTGCCTGCGAAATGCGCGAGCAGTACTTC. Protein product: CACEMREQYF.

In regard to this clonotype: This is likely a read error, given that the CDR3 carries no conserved phenylalanine or tryptophan at its end. The limits of the CDR3 on the DNA are not certain, so only TCRdb's listed CDR3 is given. The chain combines TRBV21-1 with TRBJ1-4. TRBV21-1 is a recognized pseudogene. Including both end residues, the CDR3 is 12 amino acids long. The CDR3 here is CASSPWDCRVTI.

The J gene is TRBJ2-7, the V gene TRBV27; D gene uncertain. The length of the CDR3 is 15 residues. Germline loops: CDR1 MNHEY, CDR2 SMNVEV (reference sequence). V lost 6 bases and J lost 2, with 17 bases in between. CDR3 sequence (DNA): TGTGCCAGCAGCCGAGGACCCCGCAGCGCCTACGAGCAGTACTTC. Its protein product is CASSRGPRSAYEQYF.

This clonotype was recorded a few times. V and J are TRBV4-3 and TRBJ2-6; no clear D gene. Deletions cut 2 bases from V and 2 bases from J, with 13 bases between. The length of the CDR3 is 17 residues. The germline V gene encodes CDR1 LGHNA and CDR2 YSLEER. CDR3 sequence reads: CASSQPLWAPGANVLTF. DNA of the CDR3: TGCGCCAGCAGCCAACCCTTATGGGCCCCTGGGGCCAACGTCCTGACTTTC.

The chain couples TRBV29-1 to TRBJ2-3; 8 bases align to TRBD1. With 7 bases clipped from V and 1 base from J, the junction kept 19 bases outside the gene matches. The germline V gene has CDR1 SQVTM and CDR2 ANQGSEA. This CDR3 is built from 18 residues. The CDR3 reads CSGGGLPGQDLGTDTQYF. CDR3 DNA: TGCAGCGGTGGAGGGCTACCGGGACAGGACCTGGGCACAGATACGCAGTATTTT.

The rearrangement uses TRBV11-2 and TRBJ2-2, with a weak D call TRBD2 (7 bases). Germline assignment: CDR1 SGHAT and CDR2 FQNNGV. The CDR3 extends over 18 amino acids. The V gene lost 0 bases and the J gene lost 2 bases, with 16 bases spanning the gap. The CDR3 DNA follows: TGTGCCAGCAGCTTAGAACGGGGGGCCAGGACCAACACCGGGGAGCTGTTTTTT. Amino acids: CASSLERGARTNTGELFF. Using reference TRBV11-2 and TRBJ2-2 for the parts outside the CDR3, the full variable domain is EAGVAQSPRYKIIEKRQSVAFWCNPISGHATLYWYQQILGQGPKLLIQFQNNGVVDDSQLPKDRFSAERLKGVDSTLKIQPAKLEDSAVYLCASSLERGARTNTGELFFGEGSRLTVL.

This clonotype was detected a few times. The rearrangement joins TRBV7-8 to TRBJ1-2; D is undetermined. V was cut by 2 bases and J by 8 bases, with 15 bases left in between. Germline lookup yields CDR1 SGHVS and CDR2 FQNEAQ. The CDR3 extends over 14 amino acids. The CDR3 DNA sequence: TGTGCCAGCAGCTTAAGTATGGCGAAACTGGGCTACACCTTC. Translation gives CASSLSMAKLGYTF.

Many counts were recorded for this clonotype. The gene calls are TRBV6-1 and TRBJ2-1, with a weak D call TRBD2 (6 bases). Germline CDR1 reads MNHNS; CDR2 reads SASEGT. This CDR3 comprises 15 residues. V lost 8 bases to trimming and J lost 7 bases, with 21 bases between them. The CDR3: CASRIRESWGNEQFF. The DNA of the CDR3 is TGTGCCAGCCGGATCCGGGAGAGTTGGGGAAATGAGCAGTTCTTC.

At least ten counts were recorded for this clonotype. The chain has TRBV5-1 and TRBJ2-1; D unresolved. The germline V gene encodes CDR1 SGHRS and CDR2 YFSETQ. The CDR3 runs to 13 residues. Trimming pared 0 bases from V and 4 bases from J, leaving 5 bases between. The CDR3 sequence: CASSLASYNEQFF. The CDR3 region has the DNA TGCGCCAGCAGCTTGGCCAGTTACAATGAGCAGTTCTTC.

This clonotype occurred a few times. V usage is TRBV19 and J usage is TRBJ2-7; the match to TRBD2 covers 11 bases. CDR1 is LNHDA, CDR2 SQIVND, per germline (reference sequence). V was clipped by 3 bases and J by 3 bases; unmatched bases: 7. The length of the CDR3 is 16 residues. This CDR3 reads CASSITGLAGNYEQYF. The CDR3 DNA follows: TGTGCCAGTAGTATTACTGGACTAGCGGGCAACTACGAGCAGTACTTC.

This clonotype was seen ten or more times. The CDR3 here is CASKWDADSPLHF. In nucleotides, the CDR3 is TGTGCCAGCAAGTGGGACGCAGATTCACCCCTCCACTTT. The chain uses TRBV6-2 or TRBV6-3 and TRBJ1-6; D might be TRBD1 (5 bases). CDR1 and CDR2 from the germline V gene are MNHEY and SVGEGT. The length of the CDR3 is 13 residues. The V gene lost 7 bases and the J gene lost 8 bases, with 12 bases spanning the gap.

This clonotype was picked up a small number of times. The chain recombines TRBV12-3 or TRBV12-4 with TRBJ1-5, with D unclear. This CDR3 spans 13 amino acids. V was shortened by 6 bases and J by 7 bases, with 13 bases between the two germline ends. This CDR3 is CASSFRERQPQHF. For the CDR3, the DNA is TGTGCCAGCAGCTTTCGCGAGAGACAGCCCCAGCATTTT.

The table lists this clonotype with a few counts. The rearrangement links TRBV6-5 to TRBJ2-1; D is possibly TRBD2 (6 bases). This CDR3 has 15 amino acids. The germline V and J ends were trimmed by 1 base and 5 bases, with 12 bases remaining between them. In germline, CDR1 is MNHEY, CDR2 SVGAGI. In DNA, the CDR3 is TGTGCCAGCAGTTACTTCCCGCGGGAAGACAATGAGCAGTTCTTC. This encodes CASSYFPREDNEQFF.

This clonotype was seen a handful of times. The V and J genes are TRBV12-3 or TRBV12-4 and TRBJ1-5, with TRBD1 as a possible D gene (5 bases). The CDR3 length is 17 residues. Trimming took 5 bases from V and 2 from J, leaving 19 bases between them. CDR3 residues: CASSPPGTGARNQPQHF. Written as DNA, the CDR3 is TGTGCCAGCAGTCCCCCCGGGACCGGGGCCCGCAATCAGCCCCAGCATTTT.

The chain uses TRBV18 and TRBJ2-3; 7 nucleotides match TRBD1. The trim removed 3 bases at V and 6 bases at J, leaving 9 bases unmatched. The CDR3 runs to 15 residues. Germline V gene sequence: CDR1 KGHSH, CDR2 LQKENI. The CDR3 nucleotides are TGTGCCAGCTCACCCCGGACAGGAGCAGGGGATACGCAGTATTTT. Residues: CASSPRTGAGDTQYF.

This clonotype was detected only a few times. CDR3 region: CASSSTVGREKLFF. CDR3 DNA: TGCGCCAGCAGCTCGACAGTGGGTCGGGAAAAACTGTTTTTT. The chain is built from TRBV5-1 and TRBJ1-4; D may be TRBD1 (5 bases). This CDR3 has 14 residues. Germline values: CDR1 SGHRS, CDR2 YFSETQ. Trimming left V 3 bases short and J 8 bases short, with 14 bases between. Variable domain in full (rest from reference TRBV5-1 and TRBJ1-4): KAGVTQTPRYLIKTRGQQVTLSCSPISGHRSVSWYQQTPGQGLQFLFEYFSETQRNKGNFPGRFSGRQFSNSRSEMNVSTLELGDSALYLCASSSTVGREKLFFGSGTQLSVL.